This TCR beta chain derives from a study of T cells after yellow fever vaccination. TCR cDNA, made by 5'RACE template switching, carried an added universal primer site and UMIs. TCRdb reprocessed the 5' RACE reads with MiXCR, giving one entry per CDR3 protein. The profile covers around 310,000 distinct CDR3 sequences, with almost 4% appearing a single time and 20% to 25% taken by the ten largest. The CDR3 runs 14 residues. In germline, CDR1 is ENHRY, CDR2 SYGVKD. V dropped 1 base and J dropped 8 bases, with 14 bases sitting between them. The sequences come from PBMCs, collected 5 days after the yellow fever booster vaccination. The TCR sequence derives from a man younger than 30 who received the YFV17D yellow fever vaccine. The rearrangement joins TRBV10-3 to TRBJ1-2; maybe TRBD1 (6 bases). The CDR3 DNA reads TGTGCCATCAGTGAGTTCGGCAGGGGAAGCGGCTACACCTTC. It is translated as CAISEFGRGSGYTF.